The clone carrying this T cell receptor beta chain was detected a few times. The antigen remains unidentified. The entry originates in a study of identical twins. Study results and caveats: Twin pairs had excess sharing that was weaker in beta out-of-frame sequences.

Trimming removed 5 bases from V and 0 bases from J; junction bases left unmatched: 5. CDR3 length equals 18 residues. Germline V gives CDR1 SGHAT, CDR2 FQNNGV. One entry per CDR3 protein results from TCRdb running MiXCR on the 5' RACE reads. The sample yields under 300,000 distinct CDR3 sequences, more than 9.5% seen once. The sample was also linked to a second study, of yellow fever vaccine responses in identical twins.

Sequencing input: memory (CD45RO+) T cells sorted from blood. The rearrangement uses TRBV11-2 and TRBJ2-2; 14 bases match TRBD2. The receptor comes from a woman between 18 and 29 years old in good health. CDR3: CASSARLAGGTNTGELFF. CDR3 nucleotides: TGTGCCAGCAGCGCGCGACTAGCGGGAGGGACGAACACCGGGGAGCTGTTTTTT.